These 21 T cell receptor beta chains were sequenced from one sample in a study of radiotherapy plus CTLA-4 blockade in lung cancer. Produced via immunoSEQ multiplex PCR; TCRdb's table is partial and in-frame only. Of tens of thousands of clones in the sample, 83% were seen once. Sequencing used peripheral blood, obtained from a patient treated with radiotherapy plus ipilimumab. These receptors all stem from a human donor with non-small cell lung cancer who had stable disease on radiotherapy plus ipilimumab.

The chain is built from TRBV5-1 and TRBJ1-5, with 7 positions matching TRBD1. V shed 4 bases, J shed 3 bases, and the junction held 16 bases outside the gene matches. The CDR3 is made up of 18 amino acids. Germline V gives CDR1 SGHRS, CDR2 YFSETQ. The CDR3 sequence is CASSPGQDLARYNQPQHF. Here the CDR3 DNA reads TGCGCCAGCAGCCCCGGACAGGATTTGGCCCGATACAATCAGCCCCAGCATTTT.

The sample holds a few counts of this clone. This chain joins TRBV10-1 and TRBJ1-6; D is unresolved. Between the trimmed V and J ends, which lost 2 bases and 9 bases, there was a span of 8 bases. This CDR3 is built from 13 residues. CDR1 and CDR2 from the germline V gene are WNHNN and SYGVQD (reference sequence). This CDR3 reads CASSEQSGSPLHF. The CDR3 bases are TGCGCCAGCAGTGAGCAGTCGGGTTCACCCCTCCACTTT.

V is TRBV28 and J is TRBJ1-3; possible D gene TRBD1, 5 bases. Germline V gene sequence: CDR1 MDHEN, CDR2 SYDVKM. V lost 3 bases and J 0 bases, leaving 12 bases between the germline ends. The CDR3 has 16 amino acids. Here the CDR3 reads CASSLRGGYSGNTIYF. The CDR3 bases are TGTGCCAGCAGTTTGAGGGGAGGTTACTCTGGAAACACCATATATTTT.

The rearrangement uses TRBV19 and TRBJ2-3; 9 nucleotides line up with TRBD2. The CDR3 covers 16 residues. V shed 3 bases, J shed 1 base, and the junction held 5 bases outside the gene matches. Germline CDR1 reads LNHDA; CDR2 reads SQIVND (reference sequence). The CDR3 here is CASSMVAGARTDTQYF. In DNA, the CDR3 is TGTGCCAGTAGTATGGTAGCGGGGGCCCGCACAGATACGCAGTATTTT.

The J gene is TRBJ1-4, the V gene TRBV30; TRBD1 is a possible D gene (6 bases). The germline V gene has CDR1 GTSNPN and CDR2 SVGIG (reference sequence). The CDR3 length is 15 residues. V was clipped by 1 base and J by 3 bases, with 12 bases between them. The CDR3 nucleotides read TGTGCCTGGAGTGGGGCAGGGGTGCCTAATGAAAAACTGTTTTTT. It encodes CAWSGAGVPNEKLFF.

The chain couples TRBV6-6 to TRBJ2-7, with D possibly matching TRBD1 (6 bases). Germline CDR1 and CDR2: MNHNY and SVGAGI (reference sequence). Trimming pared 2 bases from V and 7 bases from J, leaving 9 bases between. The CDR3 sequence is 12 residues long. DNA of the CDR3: TGTGCCAGCAGTTACGGGACACAAGAGCAGTACTTC. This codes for CASSYGTQEQYF.

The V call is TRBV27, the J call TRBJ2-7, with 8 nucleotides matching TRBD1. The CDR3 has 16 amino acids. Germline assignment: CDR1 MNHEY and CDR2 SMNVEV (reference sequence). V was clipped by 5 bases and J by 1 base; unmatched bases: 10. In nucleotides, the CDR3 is TGTGCCAGCAGTCCCCAGGGGGCCCTTTTTTCCTACGAGCAGTACTTC. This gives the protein CASSPQGALFSYEQYF.

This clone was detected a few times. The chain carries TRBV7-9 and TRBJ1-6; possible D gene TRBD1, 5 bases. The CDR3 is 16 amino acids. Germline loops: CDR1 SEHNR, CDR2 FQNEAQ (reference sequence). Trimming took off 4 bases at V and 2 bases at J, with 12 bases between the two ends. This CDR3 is CASSSQGPTYNSPLHF. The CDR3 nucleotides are TGTGCCAGCAGCTCCCAGGGTCCAACCTATAATTCACCCCTCCACTTT.

In DNA form, the CDR3 reads TGCGCCAGCAGCTCCGGGGGGGGGTACCAAGAGACCCAGTACTTC. This codes for CASSSGGGYQETQYF. The chain links TRBV5-1 to TRBJ2-5, with 8 positions matching TRBD2. This CDR3 region has 15 residues. Trimming cost V 3 bases and J 0 bases; bases outside gene matches: 4. The germline gives CDR1 SGHRS, CDR2 YFSETQ.

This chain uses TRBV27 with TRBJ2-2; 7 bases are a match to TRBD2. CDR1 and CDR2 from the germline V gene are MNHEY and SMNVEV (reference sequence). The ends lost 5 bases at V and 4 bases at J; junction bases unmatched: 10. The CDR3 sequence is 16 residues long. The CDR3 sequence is CASSILVAGGTGELFF. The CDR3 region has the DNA TGTGCCAGCAGTATCTTAGTAGCGGGTGGCACCGGGGAGCTGTTTTTT.

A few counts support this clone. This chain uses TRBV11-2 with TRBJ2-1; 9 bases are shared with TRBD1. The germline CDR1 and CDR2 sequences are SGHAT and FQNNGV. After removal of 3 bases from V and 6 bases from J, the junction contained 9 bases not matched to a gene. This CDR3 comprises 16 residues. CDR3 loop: CASSFRTGGIPNEQFF. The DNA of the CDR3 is TGTGCCAGCAGCTTCCGTACAGGGGGCATTCCCAATGAGCAGTTCTTC.

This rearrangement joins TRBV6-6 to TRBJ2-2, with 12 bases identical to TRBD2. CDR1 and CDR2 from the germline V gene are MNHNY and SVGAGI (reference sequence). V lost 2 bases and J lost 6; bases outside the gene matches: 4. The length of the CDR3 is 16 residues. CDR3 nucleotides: TGTGCCAGCAGTTACCCGACTAGCGGGAGAGCCGGGGAGCTGTTTTTT. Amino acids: CASSYPTSGRAGELFF.

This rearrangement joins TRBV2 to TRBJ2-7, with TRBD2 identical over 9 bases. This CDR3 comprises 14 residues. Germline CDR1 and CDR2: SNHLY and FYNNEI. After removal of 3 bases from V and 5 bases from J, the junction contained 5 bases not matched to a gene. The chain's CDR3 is CASSDGLAGHEQYF. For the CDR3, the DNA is TGTGCCAGCAGTGATGGGCTAGCGGGGCACGAGCAGTACTTC.

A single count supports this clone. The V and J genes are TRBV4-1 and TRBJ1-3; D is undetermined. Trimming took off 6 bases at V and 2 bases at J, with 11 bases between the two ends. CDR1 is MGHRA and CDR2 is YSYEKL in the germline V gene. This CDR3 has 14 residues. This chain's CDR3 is CASSTSGAGNTIYF. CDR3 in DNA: TGCGCCAGCAGTACGAGTGGGGCTGGAAACACCATATATTTT.

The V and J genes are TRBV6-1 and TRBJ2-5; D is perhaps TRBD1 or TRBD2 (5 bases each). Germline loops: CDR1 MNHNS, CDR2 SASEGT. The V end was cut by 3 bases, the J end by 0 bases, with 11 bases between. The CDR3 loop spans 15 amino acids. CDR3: CASSDGARNQETQYF. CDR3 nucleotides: TGTGCCAGCAGTGACGGGGCTAGGAACCAAGAGACCCAGTACTTC.

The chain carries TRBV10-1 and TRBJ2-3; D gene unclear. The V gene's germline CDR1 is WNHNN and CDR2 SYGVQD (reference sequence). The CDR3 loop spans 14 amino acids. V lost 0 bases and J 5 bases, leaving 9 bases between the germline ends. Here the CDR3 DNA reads TGCGCCAGCAGTGAGTCGAGGCCAGGAGATACGCAGTATTTT. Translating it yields CASSESRPGDTQYF.

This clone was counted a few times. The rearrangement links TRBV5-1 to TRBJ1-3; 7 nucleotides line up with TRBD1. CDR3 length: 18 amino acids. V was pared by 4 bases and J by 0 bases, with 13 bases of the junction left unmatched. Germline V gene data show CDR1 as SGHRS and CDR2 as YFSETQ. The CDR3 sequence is CASSAMGRSGGSGNTIYF. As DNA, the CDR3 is TGCGCCAGCAGCGCTATGGGGAGGTCAGGGGGCTCTGGAAACACCATATATTTT.

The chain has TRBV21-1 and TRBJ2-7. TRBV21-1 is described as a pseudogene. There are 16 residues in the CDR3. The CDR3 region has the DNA TGTGCCAGCAGCCACGCGCTCCGGGTAGGGCCCTACGAGCAGTACTTC. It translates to CASSHALRVGPYEQYF.

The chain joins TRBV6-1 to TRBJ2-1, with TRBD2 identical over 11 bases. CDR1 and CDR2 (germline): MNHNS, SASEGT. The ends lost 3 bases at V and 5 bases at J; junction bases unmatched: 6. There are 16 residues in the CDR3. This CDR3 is CASSDSGRALHNEQFF. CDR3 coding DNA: TGTGCCAGCAGTGATAGCGGGAGGGCCTTACACAATGAGCAGTTCTTC.

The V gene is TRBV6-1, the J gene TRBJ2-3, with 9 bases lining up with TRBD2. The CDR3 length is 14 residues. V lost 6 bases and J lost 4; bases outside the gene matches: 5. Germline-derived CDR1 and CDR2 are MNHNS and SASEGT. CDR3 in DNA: TGTGCCAGCAGAAGAGTAGCGGGAGCAGATACGCAGTATTTT. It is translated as CASRRVAGADTQYF.

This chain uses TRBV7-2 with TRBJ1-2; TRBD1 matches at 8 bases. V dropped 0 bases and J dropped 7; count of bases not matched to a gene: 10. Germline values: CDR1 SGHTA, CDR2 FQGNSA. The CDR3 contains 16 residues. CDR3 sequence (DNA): TGTGCCAGCAGCTTAGCCCTGGACAGGGTGAATGGTGGCTACACCTTC. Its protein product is CASSLALDRVNGGYTF.